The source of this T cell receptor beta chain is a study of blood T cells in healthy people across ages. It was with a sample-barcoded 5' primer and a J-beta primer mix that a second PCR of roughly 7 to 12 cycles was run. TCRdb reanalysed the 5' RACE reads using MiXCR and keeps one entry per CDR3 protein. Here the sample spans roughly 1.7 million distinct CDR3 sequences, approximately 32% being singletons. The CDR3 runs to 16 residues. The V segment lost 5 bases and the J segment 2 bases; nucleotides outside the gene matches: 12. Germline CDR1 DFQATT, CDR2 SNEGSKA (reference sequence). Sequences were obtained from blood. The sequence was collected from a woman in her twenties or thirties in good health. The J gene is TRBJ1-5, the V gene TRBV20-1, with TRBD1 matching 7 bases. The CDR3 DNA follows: TGCAGTGCTGACGATGAGACAGGGAGACGCAATCAGCCCCAGCATTTT. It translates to CSADDETGRRNQPQHF.